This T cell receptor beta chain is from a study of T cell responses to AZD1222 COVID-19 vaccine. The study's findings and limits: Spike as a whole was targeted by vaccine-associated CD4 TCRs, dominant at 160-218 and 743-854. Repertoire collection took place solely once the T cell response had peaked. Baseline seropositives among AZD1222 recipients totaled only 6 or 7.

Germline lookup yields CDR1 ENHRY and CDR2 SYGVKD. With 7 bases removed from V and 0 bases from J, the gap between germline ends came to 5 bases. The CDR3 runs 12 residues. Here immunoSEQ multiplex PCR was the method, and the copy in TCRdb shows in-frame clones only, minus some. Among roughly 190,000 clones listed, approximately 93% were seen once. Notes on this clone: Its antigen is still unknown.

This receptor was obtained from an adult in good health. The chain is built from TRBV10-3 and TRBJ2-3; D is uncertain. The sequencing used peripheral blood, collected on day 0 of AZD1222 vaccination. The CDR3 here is CAIMGSTDTQYF. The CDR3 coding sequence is TGTGCCATCATGGGGAGCACAGATACGCAGTATTTT.